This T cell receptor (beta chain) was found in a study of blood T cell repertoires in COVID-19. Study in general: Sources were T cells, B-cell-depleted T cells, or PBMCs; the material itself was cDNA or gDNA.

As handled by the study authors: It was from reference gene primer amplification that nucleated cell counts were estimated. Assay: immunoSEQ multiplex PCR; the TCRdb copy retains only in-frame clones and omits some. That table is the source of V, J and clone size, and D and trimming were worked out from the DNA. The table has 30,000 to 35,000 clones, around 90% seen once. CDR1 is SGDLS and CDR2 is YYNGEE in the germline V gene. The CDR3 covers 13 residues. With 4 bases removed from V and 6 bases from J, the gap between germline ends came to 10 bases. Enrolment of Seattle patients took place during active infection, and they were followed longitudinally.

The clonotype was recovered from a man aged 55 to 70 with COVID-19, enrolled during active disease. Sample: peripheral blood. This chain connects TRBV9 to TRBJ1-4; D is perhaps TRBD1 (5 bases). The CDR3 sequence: CASSRSGDEKLFF. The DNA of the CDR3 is TGTGCCAGCAGCCGATCGGGGGATGAAAAACTGTTTTTT.